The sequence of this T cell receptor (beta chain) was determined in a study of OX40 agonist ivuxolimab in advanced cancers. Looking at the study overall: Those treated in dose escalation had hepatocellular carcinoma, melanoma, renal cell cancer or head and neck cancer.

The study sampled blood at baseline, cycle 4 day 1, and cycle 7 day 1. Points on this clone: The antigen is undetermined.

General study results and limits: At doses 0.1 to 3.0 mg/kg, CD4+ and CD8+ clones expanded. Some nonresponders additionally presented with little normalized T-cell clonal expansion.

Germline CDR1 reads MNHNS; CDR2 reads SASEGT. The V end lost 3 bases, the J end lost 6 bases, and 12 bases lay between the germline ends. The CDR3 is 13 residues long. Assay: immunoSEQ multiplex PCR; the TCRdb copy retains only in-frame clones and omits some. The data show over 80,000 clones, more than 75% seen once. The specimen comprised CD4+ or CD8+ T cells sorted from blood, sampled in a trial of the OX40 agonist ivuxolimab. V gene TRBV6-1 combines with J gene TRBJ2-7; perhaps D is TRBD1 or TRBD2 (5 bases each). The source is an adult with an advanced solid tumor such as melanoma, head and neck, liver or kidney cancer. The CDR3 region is CASSDNWDAEQYV. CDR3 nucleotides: TGTGCCAGCAGTGACAACTGGGACGCCGAGCAGTACGTC.